Here is one T cell receptor (beta chain) with its context. Its antigen specificity is not known. One base away there is no much larger clone; base qualities are not given. These data are taken from a study of sequential checkpoint blockade in melanoma (dated by TCRdb to the late 2010s). Broadly, across the study: Using 1:1 randomization, the trial assigned patients either to first-line nivolumab followed by ipilimumab (arm A) or to ipilimumab followed by nivolumab (arm B). Maintenance nivolumab came after each of the two trial sequences. What the work shows at the level of the full study, not this receptor alone: Validation of the response-prediction model combining TCR metrics and mutation burden is needed in larger, independent patient cohorts.

Per the publication, the treatment or condition label means: randomized to nivolumab then ipilimumab (arm A) or the reverse (arm B). None of the patients in the trial had previously been given DNA-damaging chemotherapy. Thawed PBMCs were sorted on a FACS Aria II flow cytometer to isolate live CD3+CD8+ cells negative for CD19 and CD56. The samples were obtained from melanoma patients enrolled in CheckMate 064, an open-label, randomized phase II trial testing sequential checkpoint blockade. Peripheral blood mononuclear cells were obtained through leukapheresis, purified using Ficoll-Paque, and frozen in human serum containing roughly 9.8% DMSO. Purity of sorted blood CD3+CD8+ cells was verified at >95% immediately after sorting, followed by DNA extraction. TCRbeta CDR3 regions were immunosequenced from genomic DNA with the immunoSEQ Assay. Before high-throughput sequencing, genomic DNA was amplified using bias-controlled multiplex PCR. Processing in the source paper ran as follows. To quantify the absolute abundance of each unique TCRbeta CDR3 region, the sequences were collapsed and filtered. Clonality, defined as 1 minus Pielou's evenness, was calculated using productive rearrangements only. A previously published method was used to identify clones whose frequencies were significantly greater in on-treatment samples than in baseline samples. TCRdb took over this immuneACCESS table, retaining in-frame rearrangements with V and J assigned. Such tables are incomplete; in checked studies, under half of the missing clones stem from an unresolved V gene, and the remainder is unexplained. V, J and clone size are taken as reported in that table, and D and trimming were inferred from the DNA itself. The sample table lists about 30,000 clones, roughly 80% of them with a count of one. The ten largest clones capture about an eighth of the sample.

The sequence came from a human donor with melanoma. The source material was CD8+ T cells sorted from blood (inferred from file names), sampled from a patient given nivolumab and ipilimumab in sequence.

At the DNA level, the sequence is TGCGCCAGCAGCCAAGAACCCAGGGATGAGCAGTTCTTC. Its protein reads: CASSQEPRDEQFF. The sequence joins TRBV4-1 to TRBJ2-1; the best D guess is TRBD1, with 5 bases matching. Taken from cysteine to phenylalanine, the CDR3 has 13 residues. CDR3 DNA is the only sequence kept; it has 39 bases, read in frame from the first base. The germline V gene sets CDR1 to MGHRA and CDR2 to YSYEKL. The junction carries 8 bases between V and J, which are trimmed by 0 bases and 8 bases respectively.